This section outlines one T cell receptor beta chain sequence together with its context. Its antigen is still unknown. This specimen comes from a study of monozygotic twins with cystic fibrosis. Study observations and caveats: No link emerged between shared CDR3 counts and age, concordance or severity. Low clonality (median around 0.0095) suggested a mostly naive repertoire.

The junction had 4 bases not matched to a gene; V was cut back by 4 bases and J by 5 bases. Germline CDR1 and CDR2: MGHRA and YSYEKL. The CDR3 loop spans 14 amino acids. Profiling relied on immunoSEQ multiplex PCR, and the TCRdb table lists in-frame clones only, not all of them. Among about 22,000 clones listed, just under 90% were seen once. The rearrangement uses TRBV4-1 and TRBJ2-3, with TRBD2 matching over 9 bases. Sequenced input: blood. This receptor was taken from a woman in her 30s with cystic fibrosis. The CDR3 here is CASSRVAGEDTQYF. As DNA, the CDR3 is TGCGCCAGCAGCCGGGTAGCGGGGGAAGATACGCAGTATTTT.